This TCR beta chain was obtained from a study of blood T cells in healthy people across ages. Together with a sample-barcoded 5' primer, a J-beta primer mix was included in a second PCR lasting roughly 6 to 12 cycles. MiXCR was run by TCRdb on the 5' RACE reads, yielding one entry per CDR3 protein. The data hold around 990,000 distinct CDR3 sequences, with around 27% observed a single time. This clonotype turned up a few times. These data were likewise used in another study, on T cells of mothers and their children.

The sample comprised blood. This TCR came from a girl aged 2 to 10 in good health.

CDR3 sequence (DNA): TGTGCCAGCAGCAAACCAAACCTGGAGACCCAGTACTTC. Amino acid sequence: CASSKPNLETQYF. The chain carries TRBV2 and TRBJ2-5; D remains unclear. This CDR3 region has 13 residues. V dropped 6 bases and J dropped 5 bases, with 13 bases sitting between them. Germline values: CDR1 SNHLY, CDR2 FYNNEI.